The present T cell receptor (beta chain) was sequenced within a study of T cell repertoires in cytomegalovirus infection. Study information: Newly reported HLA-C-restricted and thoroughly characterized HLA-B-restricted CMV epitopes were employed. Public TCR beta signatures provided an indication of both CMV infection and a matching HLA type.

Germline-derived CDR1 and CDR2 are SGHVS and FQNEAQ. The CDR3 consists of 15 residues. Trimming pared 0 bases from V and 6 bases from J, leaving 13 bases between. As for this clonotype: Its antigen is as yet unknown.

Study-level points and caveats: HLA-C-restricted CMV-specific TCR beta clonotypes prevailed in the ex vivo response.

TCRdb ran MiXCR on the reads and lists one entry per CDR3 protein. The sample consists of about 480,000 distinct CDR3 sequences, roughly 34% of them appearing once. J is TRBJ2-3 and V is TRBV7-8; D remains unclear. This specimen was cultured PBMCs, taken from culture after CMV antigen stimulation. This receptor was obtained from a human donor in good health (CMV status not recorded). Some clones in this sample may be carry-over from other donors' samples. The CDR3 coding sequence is TGTGCCAGCAGCTTAGCGGTAACGGCTTCGGATACGCAGTATTTT. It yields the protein CASSLAVTASDTQYF.